This T cell receptor beta chain comes out of a study of blood T cell repertoires in COVID-19. Across the study: Collection of acute and convalescent COVID-19 samples took place in the United States, Italy and Spain. In each case, the material was cDNA or gDNA derived from T cells, B-cell-depleted T cells, or PBMCs.

CDR1 and CDR2 from the germline V gene are LNHDA and SQIVND (reference sequence). The CDR3 is made up of 13 amino acids. V lost 4 bases and J 8 bases, leaving 12 bases between the germline ends. The table lists this clone with a few counts. Original analysis: The assay estimated nucleated cells by amplifying reference gene primers. The repertoire was sequenced with immunoSEQ multiplex PCR; TCRdb's copy has only in-frame clones and lacks some. D and trimming come from the DNA, and the V and J calls and clone size come from that table. The sample holds more than 250,000 clones; 89% are singletons and the top ten take roughly 6.5%.

This chain connects TRBV19 to TRBJ1-3; D ambiguous. The sequence came from a man between 18 and 29 years old who had recovered from COVID-19. Specimen: peripheral blood. The CDR3 region is CASSNPGGYTIYF. The DNA of the CDR3 is TGTGCCAGTAGTAATCCAGGAGGTTACACCATATATTTT. Supplemented by reference TRBV19 and TRBJ1-3, the full variable domain reads DGGITQSPKYLFRKEGQNVTLSCEQNLNHDAMYWYRQDPGQGLRLIYYSQIVNDFQKGDIAEGYSVSREKKESFPLTVTSAQKNPTAFYLCASSNPGGYTIYFGEGSWLTVV.